The rows below give T cell receptor beta chains drawn from one sample of a study of human T cells and chemical hapten exposure. Using its own MiXCR run on the RACE reads, TCRdb lists one record per CDR3 protein. The repertoire consists of roughly 200,000 distinct CDR3 sequences, with around 22% occurring once and the leading ten covering about 6.7%. The specimen was whole blood, collected in connection with sensitization to the hapten diphenylcyclopropenone (DPC). Source of these receptors: a woman in her fifties or sixties with alopecia areata. Some clones in this sample may be carry-over from other donors' samples. CDR3s include the opening cysteine and the closing phenylalanine or tryptophan. The order of the fields is clone size, V gene, J gene, D gene, CDR3 protein, CDR3 DNA. D genes are given only for firm matches. Where a row states a size, it is once, few, many or the class of an expanded clone; other rows omit it.

-,TRBV6-1,TRBJ2-2,TRBD2,CASRTLAGVVGELFF,TGTGCCAGCAGGACACTAGCGGGAGTGGTCGGGGAGCTGTTTTTT
-,TRBV20-1,TRBJ2-1,-,CSAPRLGGGEVEQFF,TGCAGTGCCCCGAGGCTAGGAGGCGGTGAGGTTGAGCAGTTCTTC
few,TRBV3-1,TRBJ2-5,-,CASSPTAQETQYF,TGTGCCAGCAGCCCCACCGCCCAAGAGACCCAGTACTTC
-,TRBV5-1,TRBJ2-5,-,CASSLQGHPQETQYF,TGCGCCAGCAGCCTCCAGGGACACCCGCAAGAGACCCAGTACTTC
once,TRBV6-4,TRBJ1-3,-,CASSESEGYYSGNTIYF,TGTGCCAGCAGTGAGAGTGAAGGGTACTACTCTGGAAACACCATATATTTT
-,TRBV4-2,TRBJ2-1,TRBD2,CASSQEPGLPYNEQFF,TGTGCCAGCAGCCAAGAGCCGGGACTACCTTACAATGAGCAGTTCTTC
many,TRBV7-8,TRBJ2-5,-,CASSSRLAREETQYF,TGTGCCAGCAGCTCCCGCCTAGCGCGAGAAGAGACCCAGTACTTC
few,TRBV7-8,TRBJ1-2,-,CASSPRTELSYGYTF,TGTGCCAGCAGCCCCCGGACAGAACTATCCTATGGCTACACCTTC
many,TRBV28,TRBJ2-3,-,CASSPTSTDTQYF,TGTGCCAGCAGTCCGACAAGCACAGATACGCAGTATTTT
few,TRBV9,TRBJ2-3,TRBD2,CASSVEYGLAGFTDTQYF,TGTGCCAGCAGCGTGGAGTACGGACTAGCGGGATTCACAGATACGCAGTATTTT
few,TRBV25-1,TRBJ2-1,TRBD1,CASSGFGQGYNEQFF,TGTGCCAGCAGCGGATTCGGACAGGGGTACAATGAGCAGTTCTTC
-,TRBV5-5,TRBJ2-1,-,CASSRIQFNNEQFF,TGTGCCAGCAGCCGCATACAGTTTAATAATGAGCAGTTCTTC
many,TRBV11-2,TRBJ2-3,TRBD1,CASSRQGAGTDTQYF,TGTGCCAGCAGCCGACAGGGGGCTGGGACAGATACGCAGTATTTT
-,TRBV13,TRBJ2-3,TRBD1,CASSSPGQGEDTQYF,TGTGCCAGCAGCTCACCGGGACAGGGGGAAGATACGCAGTATTTT
few,TRBV29-1,TRBJ2-3,-,CSVRGRGDTQYF,TGCAGCGTCCGAGGGAGGGGGGATACGCAGTATTTT
-,TRBV7-6,TRBJ1-1,TRBD1,CASSPQGGNTEAFF,TGTGCCAGCAGCCCACAGGGGGGGAACACTGAAGCTTTCTTT
few,TRBV12-3/TRBV12-4,TRBJ1-1,-,CASRQQKNTEAFF,TGTGCCAGCAGACAACAGAAGAACACTGAAGCTTTCTTT
few,TRBV5-1,TRBJ1-1,-,CASKPGGGVVGAFF,TGCGCCAGCAAACCAGGAGGGGGGGTTGTTGGAGCTTTCTTT
-,TRBV20-1,TRBJ2-2,-,CSARDYGGFNTGELFF,TGCAGTGCTAGAGATTATGGCGGGTTCAACACCGGGGAGCTGTTTTTT
many,TRBV2,TRBJ1-4,-,CASSEVIEKLFF,TGTGCCAGCAGTGAAGTTATTGAAAAACTGTTTTTT
-,TRBV18,TRBJ2-7,-,CASSPDRQNYEQYF,TGTGCCAGCTCACCTGACAGGCAGAACTACGAGCAGTACTTC
once,TRBV3-1,TRBJ1-5,-,CASSQDPGAHQPQHF,TGTGCCAGCAGCCAAGACCCGGGGGCCCATCAGCCCCAGCATTTT
few,TRBV20-1,TRBJ2-1,TRBD2,CSASSGRDFNEQFF,TGCAGTGCTAGTTCAGGGAGGGACTTCAATGAGCAGTTCTTC
-,TRBV25-1,TRBJ2-1,TRBD2,CASSEYRGTSQGRGEQFF,TGTGCCAGCAGTGAATATAGGGGGACTAGTCAAGGTCGAGGTGAGCAGTTCTTC
few,TRBV19,TRBJ2-2,-,CASLPGPGSTGELFF,TGTGCCAGTCTCCCGGGACCTGGATCCACCGGGGAGCTGTTTTTT
-,TRBV20-1,TRBJ2-3,-,CSADRDSQGTQYF,TGCAGTGCTGACCGGGACTCGCAGGGTACGCAGTATTTT
few,TRBV7-2,TRBJ1-6,-,CASSLGGGSSYNSPLHF,TGTGCCAGCAGCTTAGGCGGGGGGAGCTCCTATAATTCACCCCTCCACTTT
many,TRBV29-1,TRBJ2-3,-,CSVALTDTQYF,TGCAGCGTTGCCCTCACAGATACGCAGTATTTT
many,TRBV24-1,TRBJ1-1,-,CATSDAGITEAFF,TGTGCCACCAGTGATGCCGGGATCACTGAAGCTTTCTTT
-,TRBV9,TRBJ2-2,TRBD1,CASSVQGAGELFF,TGTGCCAGCAGCGTACAGGGGGCCGGGGAGCTGTTTTTT
-,TRBV29-1,TRBJ2-5,TRBD1,CSVVTGEETQYF,TGCAGCGTTGTTACAGGGGAGGAGACCCAGTACTTC
few,TRBV5-1,TRBJ2-7,-,CASSSGLEYEQYF,TGCGCCAGCAGCTCGGGACTGGAGTACGAGCAGTACTTC
-,TRBV7-9,TRBJ2-6,-,CASTDTGSGANVLTF,TGTGCCAGCACTGATACAGGTTCCGGGGCCAACGTCCTGACTTTC
-,TRBV7-8,TRBJ2-5,TRBD1,CASSLERTGLSQYF,TGTGCCAGCAGCTTAGAACGGACAGGGCTGTCCCAGTACTTC
few,TRBV2,TRBJ2-2,TRBD2,CASSEAAGEMNTGELFF,TGTGCCAGCAGTGAAGCGGCGGGAGAGATGAACACCGGGGAGCTGTTTTTT
few,TRBV18,TRBJ2-7,-,CASSPASSYEQYF,TGTGCCAGCTCACCGGCCAGCTCCTACGAGCAGTACTTC
-,TRBV2,TRBJ2-1,TRBD1,CAAKQDRGLYNEQFF,TGTGCCGCCAAGCAGGACAGGGGGCTCTACAATGAGCAGTTCTTC
-,TRBV6-6,TRBJ2-1,TRBD2,CASRLGTSGEQFF,TGTGCCAGCAGACTCGGGACTAGCGGTGAGCAGTTCTTC
-,TRBV2,TRBJ2-3,-,CASRRGLSDTQYF,TGTGCCAGCAGGCGAGGACTCTCAGATACGCAGTATTTT
few,TRBV9,TRBJ2-5,TRBD1,CASSQPGTEETQYF,TGTGCCAGCAGCCAACCCGGGACAGAAGAGACCCAGTACTTC
-,TRBV7-2,TRBJ2-3,-,CASSFPTSAVDTQYF,TGTGCCAGCAGCTTCCCGACTAGTGCGGTAGATACGCAGTATTTT
-,TRBV6-5,TRBJ1-1,-,CASSYGEFRNTEAFF,TGTGCCAGCAGTTATGGGGAGTTTCGGAACACTGAAGCTTTCTTT
few,TRBV20-1,TRBJ2-5,TRBD1,CSALTGGRQETQYF,TGCAGTGCTTTGACAGGGGGCCGACAAGAGACCCAGTACTTC
many,TRBV10-2,TRBJ1-1,-,CASSESGLRAEAFF,TGCGCCAGCAGTGAGTCAGGGTTGAGAGCTGAAGCTTTCTTT